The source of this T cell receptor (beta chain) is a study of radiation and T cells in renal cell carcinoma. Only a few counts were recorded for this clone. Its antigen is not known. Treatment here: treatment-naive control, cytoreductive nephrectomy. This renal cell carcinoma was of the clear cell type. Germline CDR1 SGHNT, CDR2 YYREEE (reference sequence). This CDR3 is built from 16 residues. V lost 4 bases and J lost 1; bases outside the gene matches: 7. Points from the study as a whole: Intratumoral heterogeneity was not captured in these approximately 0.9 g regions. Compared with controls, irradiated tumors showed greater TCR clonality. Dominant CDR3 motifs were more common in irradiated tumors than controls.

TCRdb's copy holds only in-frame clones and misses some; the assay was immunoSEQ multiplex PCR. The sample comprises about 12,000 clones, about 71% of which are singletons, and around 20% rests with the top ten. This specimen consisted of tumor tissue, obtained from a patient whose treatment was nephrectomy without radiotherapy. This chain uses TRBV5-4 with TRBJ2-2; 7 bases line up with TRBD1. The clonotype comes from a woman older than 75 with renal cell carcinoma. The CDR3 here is CASSIPRGMNTGELFF. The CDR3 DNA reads TGTGCCAGCAGCATCCCCAGGGGGATGAACACCGGGGAGCTGTTTTTT.